This T cell receptor (beta chain) came from a study of glioma-infiltrating T cells. V lost 5 bases to trimming and J lost 4 bases, with 17 bases between them. Germline lookup yields CDR1 SGHDN and CDR2 FVKESK. The CDR3 consists of 15 residues. This clonotype was detected only a few times. Amplification of TCR alpha and beta CDR3 regions from RNA used iRepertoire nested multiplex PCR. TCRdb independently ran MiXCR on the multiplex PCR reads; one entry per CDR3 protein. The table has around 130,000 distinct CDR3 sequences, more than 20% seen once. Sequencing was performed on glioma tissue, nonneoplastic brain tissue, or PBMCs (not recorded which). V and J are TRBV14 and TRBJ1-2; D may be TRBD1 (6 bases). The clonotype comes from a human donor with low-grade glioma or glioblastoma, undergoing nonglioma brain surgery, or in good health (not recorded which). The CDR3 DNA is TGTGCCAGCAGCGCGCGACAGGCCCTCGCCTATGGCTACACCTTC. Translated, it gives CASSARQALAYGYTF. Using reference TRBV14 and TRBJ1-2 for the parts outside the CDR3, the full variable domain is EAGVTQFPSHSVIEKGQTVTLRCDPISGHDNLYWYRRVMGKEIKFLLHFVKESKQDESGMPNNRFLAERTGGTYSTLKVQPAELEDSGVYFCASSARQALAYGYTFGSGTRLTVV.